A single sample gave rise to the 22 T cell receptor beta chains below, sequenced in a study of CD8 T cells in ankylosing spondylitis. Study outcomes and limitations: Seven to nine highly homologous variants made up a TCR beta motif, and this motif appeared characteristic of ankylosing spondylitis blood.

For these receptors, no antigen is known. TCRdb processed the 5' RACE reads anew with MiXCR; each CDR3 protein has one entry. This table holds roughly 670,000 distinct CDR3 sequences, under 20% found once. The sequencing input was blood, either unsorted or a sorted T cell fraction (not recorded which). The receptors here all came from a male donor with ankylosing spondylitis.

V usage is TRBV20-1 and J usage is TRBJ2-7, with 8 bases that match TRBD1. The CDR3 totals 13 residues. Unmatched junction bases numbered 2, after V lost 3 bases and J lost 1 base. Per the germline V gene, CDR1 is DFQATT and CDR2 is SNEGSKA (reference sequence). The CDR3 DNA reads as TGCAGTGCTAGCCGGGACAGGTCCTACGAGCAGTACTTC. Residues: CSASRDRSYEQYF.

The table lists this clonotype with a few counts. V is TRBV20-1 and J is TRBJ1-3, with D tentatively TRBD1 (5 bases). Per germline, CDR1 DFQATT and CDR2 SNEGSKA (reference sequence). CDR3 size: 14 residues. Trimming removed 0 bases from V and 4 bases from J, with 10 bases in between. The CDR3 spells CSARDGGLGNTIYF. DNA for the CDR3: TGCAGTGCTAGAGATGGGGGGTTGGGAAACACCATATATTTT.

This clonotype was counted only a few times. This chain joins TRBV5-1 and TRBJ2-3; 8 bases map to TRBD2. This CDR3 is 14 amino acids long. After removal of 5 bases from V and 5 bases from J, the junction contained 7 bases not matched to a gene. Germline lookup yields CDR1 SGHRS and CDR2 YFSETQ. The CDR3 coding sequence is TGCGCCAGCAGTGCGGGAGGAGCTGTAGATACGCAGTATTTT. It is translated as CASSAGGAVDTQYF.

This clonotype was seen a handful of times. This chain links TRBV7-3 with TRBJ2-2, with 7 bases aligning to TRBD2. V lost 3 bases to trimming and J lost 5 bases; unmatched junction nucleotides: 3. The CDR3 runs to 14 residues. Germline V lookup: CDR1 SGHTA, CDR2 FQGTGA. DNA for the CDR3: TGTGCCAGCAGCTTCGACGGGGGGACCGGGGAGCTGTTTTTT. Amino acid sequence: CASSFDGGTGELFF.

This rearrangement joins TRBV28 to TRBJ2-7; D not resolved. Germline loops: CDR1 MDHEN, CDR2 SYDVKM. V was shortened by 5 bases and J by 8 bases, with 16 bases between the two germline ends. This CDR3 has 13 amino acids. The CDR3 reads CASSTLPTAQQYF. The CDR3 bases are TGTGCCAGCAGTACCCTTCCCACAGCCCAGCAGTACTTC.

This sequence joins TRBV11-2 and TRBJ2-5; 9 bases match TRBD1. Germline V lookup: CDR1 SGHAT, CDR2 FQNNGV. V was pared by 4 bases and J by 4 bases, with 7 bases of the junction left unmatched. This CDR3 has 15 amino acids. CDR3 sequence reads: CASSSGQGGRETQYF. CDR3 nucleotide sequence: TGTGCCAGCAGCTCGGGACAGGGTGGGCGAGAGACCCAGTACTTC.

This clonotype was detected only a few times. The chain combines TRBV4-1 with TRBJ2-1; D is possibly TRBD2 (7 bases). CDR1 MGHRA and CDR2 YSYEKL come from the germline V gene. Trimming took 4 bases from V and 8 from J, leaving 18 bases between them. This CDR3 is 15 amino acids long. The CDR3 protein is CASSPLRGAGDEQFF. The DNA of the CDR3 is TGCGCCAGCAGCCCACTTCGGGGGGCAGGGGATGAGCAGTTCTTC.

This clonotype has more than one count but fewer than ten. V is TRBV5-6 and J is TRBJ2-2; 11 bases line up with TRBD1. From germline, CDR1 is SGHDT and CDR2 YYEEEE. With V trimmed by 4 bases and J by 8 bases, 4 bases remained unmatched. This CDR3 spans 14 amino acids. The CDR3 region has the DNA TGTGCCAGCAGCGTCGGACAGGGGGCTGGGGAGCTGTTTTTT. Its translation: CASSVGQGAGELFF.

The chain has TRBV11-2 and TRBJ2-2; unclear D gene. The CDR3 totals 13 residues. The germline CDR1 and CDR2 sequences are SGHAT and FQNNGV. V lost 0 bases and J lost 7, with 6 bases in between. The CDR3 reads CASSLDRSGELFF. CDR3 bases: TGTGCCAGCAGCTTAGATCGGAGCGGGGAGCTGTTTTTT.

Regarding this clonotype: At one end the junction does not follow the germline gene, possibly because of a read error. The chain is built from TRBV7-7 and TRBJ2-5; no firm D call. There are 14 residues in the CDR3. Germline V lookup: CDR1 SSHAT, CDR2 FNYEAQ (reference sequence). In DNA form, the CDR3 reads TGTGCTAGCAGCTTGGGTACCCAAAAATCGACCCAGTACTTC. This translates into CASSLGTQKSTQYF.

In its sample, this clonotype was seen a few times. The chain links TRBV12-3 or TRBV12-4 to TRBJ2-1; 9 bases are shared with TRBD2. The V segment lost 11 bases and the J segment 6 bases; nucleotides outside the gene matches: 11. The CDR3 spans 14 residues. The CDR3 DNA sequence: TGTGCCCCAACCTGGGGTAGCGGGAGCAATGAGCAGTTCTTC. It yields the protein CAPTWGSGSNEQFF.

This clonotype was detected only a few times. This chain links TRBV2 with TRBJ2-3; D remains ambiguous. Germline V CDR1 and CDR2: SNHLY, FYNNEI. Trimming removed 6 bases at V and 2 bases at J, with 6 bases between. The CDR3 consists of 12 residues. The CDR3 region has the DNA TGTGCCAGCAGGCCCAACACAGATACGCAGTATTTT. Translation gives CASRPNTDTQYF. Complete variable domain (other parts from reference TRBV2 and TRBJ2-3): EPEVTQTPSHQVTQMGQEVILRCVPISNHLYFYWYRQILGQKVEFLVSFYNNEISEKSEIFDDQFSVERPDGSNFTLKIRSTKLEDSAMYFCASRPNTDTQYFGPGTRLTVL.

This sequence joins TRBV6-2 or TRBV6-3 and TRBJ2-5; 9 bases are shared with TRBD2. The germline gives CDR1 MNHEY, CDR2 SVGEGT. The CDR3 consists of 16 residues. V trimming: 7 bases; J trimming: 4 bases; junction bases outside the gene matches: 13. This CDR3 reads CASTYGAGGLRETQYF. CDR3 nucleotides: TGTGCCAGCACCTACGGTGCGGGGGGGCTTCGAGAGACCCAGTACTTC.

The chain is built from TRBV5-1 and TRBJ1-2; TRBD1 matches at 12 bases. The CDR3 is 17 residues long. V was clipped by 4 bases and J by 4 bases; unmatched bases: 11. Germline CDR1 and CDR2: SGHRS and YFSETQ. CDR3 amino acids: CASSTGTGGLLVYGYTF. The CDR3 DNA reads as TGCGCCAGCAGCACCGGGACAGGGGGCCTTTTGGTCTATGGCTACACCTTC.

This clonotype was seen more than once but under ten times. The V and J genes are TRBV11-2 and TRBJ2-4, with D perhaps TRBD2 (5 bases). The germline V gene has CDR1 SGHAT and CDR2 FQNNGV. This CDR3 is built from 18 residues. V lost 5 bases and J lost 0, with 20 bases in between. The CDR3 here is CASSEAGNPLLAKNIQYF. In nucleotides, the CDR3 is TGTGCCAGCAGCGAGGCCGGGAACCCGCTATTAGCCAAAAACATTCAGTACTTC.

The chain carries TRBV5-1 and TRBJ2-2; 10 positions match TRBD2. V shed 4 bases, J shed 3 bases, and the junction held 6 bases outside the gene matches. This CDR3 region has 16 residues. Looked up from germline, CDR1 is SGHRS and CDR2 is YFSETQ. CDR3 loop: CASSPTSGVYTGELFF. CDR3 sequence (DNA): TGCGCCAGCAGCCCCACTAGCGGGGTTTACACCGGGGAGCTGTTTTTT. Full variable domain (missing parts from reference TRBV5-1 and TRBJ2-2): KAGVTQTPRYLIKTRGQQVTLSCSPISGHRSVSWYQQTPGQGLQFLFEYFSETQRNKGNFPGRFSGRQFSNSRSEMNVSTLELGDSALYLCASSPTSGVYTGELFFGEGSRLTVL.

The chain carries TRBV5-6 and TRBJ2-4; D gene uncertain. Trimming removed 4 bases from V and 10 bases from J, with 18 bases in between. CDR1 is SGHDT and CDR2 is YYEEEE in the germline V gene. The CDR3 is made up of 14 amino acids. CDR3 in amino acids: CASSPRDTASIQYF. The CDR3 coding sequence is TGTGCCAGCAGCCCCCGAGACACAGCGTCTATTCAGTACTTC.

The chain uses TRBV20-1 and TRBJ1-4; D is perhaps TRBD1 (5 bases). CDR1 is DFQATT, CDR2 SNEGSKA, per germline (reference sequence). Trimming left V 1 base short and J 8 bases short, with 17 bases between. The CDR3 is 15 residues long. The CDR3 is CSARGGLDQDEKLFF. CDR3 DNA: TGCAGTGCTAGAGGGGGCCTGGATCAGGACGAAAAACTGTTTTTT.

The chain has TRBV7-9 and TRBJ2-3; D assignment may be TRBD1 or TRBD2 (5 bases each). Per germline, CDR1 SEHNR and CDR2 FQNEAQ (reference sequence). Deletions cut 5 bases from V and 11 bases from J, with 11 bases between. CDR3 size: 11 residues. The CDR3 nucleotides are TGTGCCAGCAGCCCCAGGGAGATGCAGTATTTT. It translates to CASSPREMQYF.

The chain has TRBV9 and TRBJ2-1; 10 nucleotides line up with TRBD2. V shed 3 bases, J shed 7 bases, and the junction held 10 bases outside the gene matches. CDR1 and CDR2 (germline): SGDLS, YYNGEE. The CDR3 sequence is 16 residues long. CDR3 amino acids: CASSARGLAGENEQFF. CDR3 bases: TGTGCCAGCAGCGCTAGAGGGCTAGCGGGGGAGAATGAGCAGTTCTTC.

This clonotype was recorded many times. The V and J genes are TRBV12-3 or TRBV12-4 and TRBJ2-3; D not certain. The length of the CDR3 is 15 residues. Trimming took 3 bases from V and 4 from J, leaving 14 bases between them. Here the CDR3 reads CASSFRGSRADTQYF. The CDR3 bases are TGTGCCAGCAGTTTTAGAGGATCCCGGGCAGATACGCAGTATTTT.

In this sample, this clonotype turned up a few times. This rearrangement joins TRBV27 to TRBJ2-1, with 8 bases matching TRBD1. The CDR3 is 14 amino acids. CDR1 is MNHEY, CDR2 SMNVEV, per germline (reference sequence). Trimming took 8 bases from V and 4 from J; bases not matched to a gene: 7. CDR3 DNA: TGTGCCAGCTCCGGACAGGGTGGGTACAATGAGCAGTTCTTC. It is translated as CASSGQGGYNEQFF.